The 18 T cell receptor beta chains presented below share a single source sample, sequenced in a study of T cell clusters in autoimmune cytopenias. TRB amplification used 250 ng of peripheral blood genomic DNA. One tube held mixed TRB-A and TRB-B primer pools for touch-down PCR. TCRdb reprocessed the multiplex PCR reads and stores each CDR3 protein as one record, lacking DNA. The sample includes fewer than 8,500 distinct CDR3 sequences. Input material: peripheral blood. The receptors originated from a human donor with an autoimmune cytopenia or autoimmune hepatitis (not recorded which).

The CDR3 sequence: CSARVGARYEKLFF. This chain links TRBV20-1 with TRBJ1-4; TCRdb proposes TRBD1, but this gene call is untestable without DNA. Germline V lookup: CDR1 DFQATT, CDR2 SNEGSKA (reference sequence). The CDR3 has 14 amino acids.

This clonotype ranks as medium-sized in terms of frequency. CDR3 residues: CAWSPSGLALGDTQYF. The chain combines TRBV30 with TRBJ2-3; TCRdb proposes TRBD2, but this gene call is untestable without DNA. The germline gives CDR1 GTSNPN, CDR2 SVGIG (reference sequence). CDR3 length: 16 amino acids.

Frequency places this clonotype as medium-sized. The chain uses TRBV12-3 or TRBV12-4 and TRBJ2-2. CDR3 length: 14 residues. The CDR3 region is CASSFDSNTGELFF.

Frequency places this clonotype as medium-sized. CDR3 loop: CASVRDRALDTQYF. The J gene is TRBJ2-3, the V gene TRBV6-2 or TRBV6-3; TCRdb returns TRBD1, unconfirmable since there is no DNA. The CDR3 has 14 amino acids. CDR1 and CDR2 (germline): MNHEY, SVGEGT.

The V call is TRBV5-1, the J call TRBJ2-2; TCRdb picks TRBD1, but there is no DNA to check that call. This CDR3 region has 14 residues. Germline CDR1 is SGHRS and CDR2 is YFSETQ. The CDR3 here is CASSLSWGPRELFF.

Its frequency marks this clonotype as medium-sized (0.01 to 0.1%). This chain links TRBV7-9 with TRBJ2-1; the D gene TCRdb calls, TRBD1, cannot be checked with no DNA. CDR1 is SEHNR, CDR2 FQNEAQ, per germline (reference sequence). The CDR3 loop spans 12 amino acids. CDR3 region: CASSPGILEQFF.

This chain uses TRBV21-1 with TRBJ2-5; TCRdb's D gene call, TRBD1, goes unchecked for lack of DNA. TRBV21-1 is a pseudogene. CDR3 size: 17 residues. CDR3 in amino acids: CASSKADSPSRVETQYF.

The chain is built from TRBV5-6 and TRBJ2-3; TCRdb selects TRBD2, and the lack of DNA leaves this call unchecked. The CDR3 runs to 22 residues. Germline V gene lookup returns CDR1 SGHDT and CDR2 YYEEEE. CDR3 in amino acids: CASSLFGPGLAGGKGLTDTQYF.

Measured by frequency, this clonotype is medium-sized. This chain connects TRBV6-1 to TRBJ1-2; TCRdb's D gene call, TRBD1, goes unchecked for lack of DNA. This CDR3 is 13 amino acids long. Germline lookup yields CDR1 MNHNS and CDR2 SASEGT. The CDR3 sequence is CASRGDSAYGYTF.

The chain employs TRBV5-4 and TRBJ2-7. The germline CDR1 and CDR2 sequences are SGHNT and YYREEE (reference sequence). The CDR3 is made up of 14 amino acids. The CDR3 protein is CASSMDRNHYEQYF.

By frequency, this clonotype is medium-sized. The chain has TRBV27 and TRBJ1-5; lacking DNA, the TRBD1 call made by TCRdb goes unchecked. Germline V gene sequence: CDR1 MNHEY, CDR2 SMNVEV (reference sequence). The CDR3 loop spans 13 amino acids. The CDR3 loop is CASRGQPNQPQHF.

The rearrangement links TRBV5-4 to TRBJ1-3; TCRdb selects TRBD1, and the lack of DNA leaves this call unchecked. This CDR3 spans 16 amino acids. Per the germline V gene, CDR1 is SGHNT and CDR2 is YYREEE (reference sequence). CDR3 sequence reads: CASSDRDRSSGNTIYF.

This chain links TRBV20-1 with TRBJ1-2; checking the TCRdb D call of TRBD1 is not possible without DNA. Germline CDR1 reads DFQATT; CDR2 reads SNEGSKA (reference sequence). This CDR3 contains 12 residues. The chain's CDR3 is CSASVRGGGYTF.

The J gene is TRBJ1-5, the V gene TRBV30; TCRdb picks TRBD1, but there is no DNA to check that call. The CDR3 contains 14 residues. Germline assignment: CDR1 GTSNPN and CDR2 SVGIG (reference sequence). CDR3 residues: CAWSGQGGYQPQHF.

This chain uses TRBV6-5 with TRBJ2-7; without DNA, the TCRdb call of TRBD2 cannot be checked. The CDR3 has 14 residues. CDR1 and CDR2 (germline): MNHEY, SVGAGI. CDR3 in amino acids: CASSLRDSIYEQYF.

This clonotype ranks as medium-sized (0.01 to 0.1%) in terms of frequency. The chain carries TRBV30 and TRBJ1-2. This CDR3 region has 13 residues. Germline CDR1 and CDR2: GTSNPN and SVGIG (reference sequence). The CDR3 sequence is CAWNEGEGYGYTF.

The V gene is TRBV7-2, the J gene TRBJ2-5; no DNA is available, so the TRBD1 call from TCRdb remains unchecked. Germline V gene data show CDR1 as SGHTA and CDR2 as FQGNSA. CDR3 length: 14 residues. The CDR3 loop reads CASSAGTGVETQYF. Based on the CDR3 plus reference TRBV7-2 and TRBJ2-5, the full variable domain is GAGVSQSPSNKVTEKGKDVELRCDPISGHTALYWYRQSLGQGLEFLIYFQGNSAPDKSGLPSDRFSAERTGGSVSTLTIQRTQQEDSAVYLCASSAGTGVETQYFGPGTRLLVL.

This clonotype is labeled medium-sized based on frequency. This chain connects TRBV19 to TRBJ1-2; TCRdb's D gene call, TRBD1, goes unchecked for lack of DNA. CDR1 and CDR2 (germline): LNHDA, SQIVND (reference sequence). This CDR3 spans 13 amino acids. The CDR3 here is CASSTDRGTGYTF.